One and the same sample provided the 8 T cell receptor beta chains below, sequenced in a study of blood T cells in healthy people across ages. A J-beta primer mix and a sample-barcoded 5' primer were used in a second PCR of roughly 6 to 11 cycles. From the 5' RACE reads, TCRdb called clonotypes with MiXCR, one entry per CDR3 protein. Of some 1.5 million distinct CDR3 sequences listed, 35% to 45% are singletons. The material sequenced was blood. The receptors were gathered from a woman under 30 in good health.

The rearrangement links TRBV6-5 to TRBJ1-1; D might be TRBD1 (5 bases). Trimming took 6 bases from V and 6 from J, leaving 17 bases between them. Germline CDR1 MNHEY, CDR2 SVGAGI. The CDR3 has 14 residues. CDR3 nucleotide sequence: TGTGCCAGCAGCCGGGACTCCACTTTCGCTGAAGCTTTCTTT. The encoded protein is CASSRDSTFAEAFF.

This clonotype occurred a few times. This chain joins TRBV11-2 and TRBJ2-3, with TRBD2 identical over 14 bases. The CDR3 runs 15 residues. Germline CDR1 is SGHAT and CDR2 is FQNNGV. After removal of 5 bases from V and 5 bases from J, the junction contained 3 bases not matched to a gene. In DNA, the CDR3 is TGTGCCAGCAGCGGTGGGACTAGCGGGAGAGATACGCAGTATTTT. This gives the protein CASSGGTSGRDTQYF.

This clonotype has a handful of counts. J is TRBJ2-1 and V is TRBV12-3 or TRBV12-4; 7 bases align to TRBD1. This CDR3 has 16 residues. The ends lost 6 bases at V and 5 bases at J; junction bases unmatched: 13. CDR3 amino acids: CASSSGTAPLHNEQFF. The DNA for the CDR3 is TGTGCCAGCAGCTCAGGGACAGCCCCTTTGCACAATGAGCAGTTCTTC.

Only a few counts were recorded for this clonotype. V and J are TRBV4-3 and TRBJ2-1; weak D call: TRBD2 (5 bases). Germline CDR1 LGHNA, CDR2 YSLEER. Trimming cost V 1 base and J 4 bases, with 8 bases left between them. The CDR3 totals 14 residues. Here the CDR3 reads CASSQVLAYNEQFF. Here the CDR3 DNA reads TGCGCCAGCAGCCAAGTCCTAGCTTACAATGAGCAGTTCTTC.

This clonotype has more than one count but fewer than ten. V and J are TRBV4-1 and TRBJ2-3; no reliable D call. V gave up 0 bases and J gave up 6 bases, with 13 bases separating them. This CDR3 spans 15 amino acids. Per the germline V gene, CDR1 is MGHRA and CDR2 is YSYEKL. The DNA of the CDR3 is TGCGCCAGCAGCCAAGACTCTGTCGGAGAGGATACGCAGTATTTT. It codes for CASSQDSVGEDTQYF.

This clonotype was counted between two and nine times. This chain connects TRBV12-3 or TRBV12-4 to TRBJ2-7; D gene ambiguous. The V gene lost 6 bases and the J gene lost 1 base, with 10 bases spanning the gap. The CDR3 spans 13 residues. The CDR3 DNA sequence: TGTGCCAGCAGGGATGGCAGGTCCTACGAGCAGTACTTC. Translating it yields CASRDGRSYEQYF.

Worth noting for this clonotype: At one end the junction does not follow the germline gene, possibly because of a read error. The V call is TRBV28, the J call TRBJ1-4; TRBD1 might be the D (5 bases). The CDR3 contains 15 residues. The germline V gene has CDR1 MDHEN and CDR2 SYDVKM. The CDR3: CVSGGSGAANEKLFF. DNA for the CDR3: TGTGTCAGCGGGGGATCGGGCGCGGCTAATGAAAAACTGTTTTTT.

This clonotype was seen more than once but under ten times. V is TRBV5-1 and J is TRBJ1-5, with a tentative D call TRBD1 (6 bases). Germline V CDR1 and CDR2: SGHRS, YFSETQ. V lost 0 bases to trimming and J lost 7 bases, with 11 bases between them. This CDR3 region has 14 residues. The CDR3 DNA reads TGCGCCAGCAGCTTGGCTCCAGGGGTCCAGCCCCAGCATTTT. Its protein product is CASSLAPGVQPQHF.